This entry lists 32 T cell receptor beta chains sequenced from one sample in a study of blood T cell repertoires in COVID-19. Method: immunoSEQ multiplex PCR; TCRdb's copy keeps in-frame clones and lacks some. Here the sample spans under 400,000 clones, roughly 86% being singletons. The sample consisted of PBMCs or T cells enriched from blood (not recorded which). These receptors were obtained from a young woman who had been exposed to COVID-19.

The CDR3 DNA sequence: TGTGCCAGCAGTTTCACTAGCGGAGGGTACAATGAGCAGTTCTTC. Residues: CASSFTSGGYNEQFF. V usage is TRBV28 and J usage is TRBJ2-1; 8 nucleotides align to TRBD2. The V gene's germline CDR1 is MDHEN and CDR2 SYDVKM. The CDR3 consists of 15 residues. The J segment lost 4 bases and the V segment lost 3 bases, leaving 5 bases of the junction unmatched.

The chain combines TRBV11-3 with TRBJ1-1, with 7 bases lining up with TRBD1. CDR1 is SGHNT and CDR2 is YENEEA in the germline V gene. The junction had 8 bases not matched to a gene; V was cut back by 2 bases and J by 5 bases. This CDR3 region has 15 residues. The CDR3 sequence: CASSLPLTGVTEAFF. The CDR3 DNA sequence: TGTGCCAGCAGCTTACCTCTCACAGGGGTGACTGAAGCTTTCTTT.

The chain employs TRBV7-8 and TRBJ2-7; TRBD2 is a possible D gene (5 bases). V was pared by 3 bases and J by 1 base, with 10 bases between. The CDR3 runs to 14 residues. Per the germline V gene, CDR1 is SGHVS and CDR2 is FQNEAQ. The chain's CDR3 is CASSLTIPSYEQYF. CDR3 DNA sequence: TGTGCCAGCAGCTTGACTATCCCTTCCTACGAGCAGTACTTC.

This rearrangement joins TRBV11-2 to TRBJ1-3; 8 nucleotides agree with TRBD1. Losses at the gene ends were 1 base for V and 11 bases for J; bases not matched to a gene: 13. The CDR3 loop spans 16 amino acids. Germline lookup yields CDR1 SGHAT and CDR2 FQNNGV. The DNA of the CDR3 is TGTGCCAGCAGCTTAGGGTACCAGGGGGCGAAGACGGCCATATATTTT. Encoded protein: CASSLGYQGAKTAIYF.

The rearrangement uses TRBV6-5 and TRBJ1-2; the D gene is possibly TRBD1 (5 bases). Germline CDR1 MNHEY, CDR2 SVGAGI. The CDR3 has 13 amino acids. Trimming cost V 7 bases and J 2 bases, with 11 bases left between them. The CDR3 sequence: CASTGGTNYGYTF. Written as DNA, the CDR3 is TGTGCCAGCACCGGGGGGACCAACTATGGCTACACCTTC.

V is TRBV7-3 and J is TRBJ1-1; TRBD1 matches at 11 bases. V gave up 0 bases and J gave up 0 bases; unmatched junction bases: 6. Germline CDR1 SGHTA, CDR2 FQGTGA. The length of the CDR3 is 18 residues. The CDR3 here is CASSLTGTGGRMNTEAFF. CDR3 bases: TGTGCCAGCAGCTTAACTGGGACAGGGGGAAGAATGAACACTGAAGCTTTCTTT.

The V call is TRBV25-1, the J call TRBJ2-7; TRBD2 aligns across 8 bases. The CDR3 has 16 amino acids. Germline V lookup: CDR1 MGHDK, CDR2 SYGVNS. V trimming: 0 bases; J trimming: 1 base; junction bases outside the gene matches: 5. This CDR3 reads CASSEYKLAGSYEQYF. DNA for the CDR3: TGTGCCAGCAGTGAATACAAGCTAGCGGGTTCCTACGAGCAGTACTTC.

V gene TRBV27 combines with J gene TRBJ2-7; a weak D match, TRBD2 (6 bases). V was pared by 4 bases and J by 2 bases, with 12 bases between. Germline loops: CDR1 MNHEY, CDR2 SMNVEV (reference sequence). The CDR3 consists of 14 residues. The CDR3 region has the DNA TGTGCCAGCAGTTATTATAGCGGAACCTACGAGCAGTACTTC. Translating it yields CASSYYSGTYEQYF.

The count of this clone is one. The V and J genes are TRBV18 and TRBJ2-1, with D unresolved. Germline V gives CDR1 KGHSH, CDR2 LQKENI. This CDR3 is 17 amino acids long. Trimming shortened V by 4 bases and J by 6 bases, and 22 bases separated the two germline ends. CDR3 coding DNA: TGTGCCAGCTCACGGATCCACGTGGAGCGACGTTCCAATGAGCAGTTCTTC. It encodes CASSRIHVERRSNEQFF.

The rearrangement links TRBV14 to TRBJ2-2; 13 bases are a match to TRBD2. V shed 5 bases, J shed 5 bases, and the junction held 2 bases outside the gene matches. Germline CDR1 SGHDN, CDR2 FVKESK. This CDR3 has 15 residues. CDR3 residues: CASSWGLAGTGELFF. The CDR3 coding sequence is TGTGCCAGCAGCTGGGGACTAGCGGGGACCGGGGAGCTGTTTTTT.

CDR3 amino acids: CASREPLNTEAFF. CDR3 DNA: TGTGCCAGCAGGGAGCCGCTCAACACTGAAGCTTTCTTT. The chain links TRBV7-9 to TRBJ1-1; no reliable D call. V lost 6 bases, J lost 2 bases, and 10 bases lay in between. Germline V gives CDR1 SEHNR, CDR2 FQNEAQ (reference sequence). CDR3 size: 13 residues.

The DNA of the CDR3 is TGTGCCAGCAGTCTCTCGGGAGATTACGAGCAGTTCTTC. Translation: CASSLSGDYEQFF. J is TRBJ2-1 and V is TRBV27, with D perhaps matching TRBD2 (6 bases). The CDR3 is 13 amino acids. Trimming removed 5 bases from V and 10 bases from J, with 15 bases in between. Germline V gives CDR1 MNHEY, CDR2 SMNVEV (reference sequence).

The CDR3 DNA is TGTGCCAGCAGCCCCCCCCTAAGACTAGCGGGACAAGAGACCCAGTACTTC. Translation: CASSPPLRLAGQETQYF. The V gene is TRBV7-9, the J gene TRBJ2-5, with 11 bases identical to TRBD2. This CDR3 has 17 residues. The V gene's germline CDR1 is SEHNR and CDR2 FQNEAQ (reference sequence). The V gene end was trimmed by 5 bases and the J gene end by 2 bases; junction bases not matched to a gene: 10.

The chain links TRBV6-5 to TRBJ2-7, with 8 bases that match TRBD1. V gave up 2 bases and J gave up 3 bases; unmatched junction bases: 0. Germline V CDR1 and CDR2: MNHEY, SVGAGI. The CDR3 sequence is 13 residues long. The CDR3 here is CASSYGTGYEQYF. The CDR3 DNA is TGTGCCAGCAGTTACGGGACAGGCTACGAGCAGTACTTC.

The genes are TRBV2 and TRBJ1-2, with no clear D. CDR3 length: 12 residues. Germline values: CDR1 SNHLY, CDR2 FYNNEI. The ends were cut back, 3 bases at V and 5 bases at J, with 7 bases in the middle. The CDR3 reads CASSDGSYGYTF. CDR3 DNA: TGTGCCAGCAGTGACGGGAGTTATGGCTACACCTTC.

The chain combines TRBV15 with TRBJ2-7; a possible D gene is TRBD1 (6 bases). CDR1 is LNHNV and CDR2 is YYDKDF in the germline V gene (reference sequence). The ends were cut back, 0 bases at V and 0 bases at J, with 21 bases in the middle. The CDR3 covers 19 residues. As DNA, the CDR3 is TGTGCCACCAGCAGAGATATCAGGGACACCCCTTCGAGCTCCTACGAGCAGTACTTC. Its translation: CATSRDIRDTPSSSYEQYF.

The chain combines TRBV7-3 with TRBJ2-1; tentatively, D is TRBD2 (6 bases). Trimming pared 3 bases from V and 0 bases from J, leaving 9 bases between. Per germline, CDR1 SGHTA and CDR2 FQGTGA. The CDR3 runs to 15 residues. The CDR3 protein is CASSFSGTSYNEQFF. The CDR3 coding sequence is TGTGCCAGCAGCTTTAGCGGAACCTCCTACAATGAGCAGTTCTTC.

The J gene is TRBJ1-1, the V gene TRBV19; the match to TRBD1 covers 8 bases. Trimming cost V 8 bases and J 5 bases; bases outside gene matches: 10. The germline V gene has CDR1 LNHDA and CDR2 SQIVND (reference sequence). The CDR3 totals 14 residues. The CDR3 protein is CASARAGGVTEAFF. The CDR3 DNA sequence: TGTGCCAGTGCCAGGGCAGGGGGCGTAACTGAAGCTTTCTTT.

This rearrangement joins TRBV6-7 to TRBJ2-5, with D possibly matching TRBD1 (5 bases). TRBV6-7 falls under the ORF class, with uncertain function. The CDR3 consists of 15 residues. Deletions cut 2 bases from V and 4 bases from J, with 14 bases between. CDR3 protein: CASSYPLRVPETQYF. DNA for the CDR3: TGTGCCAGCAGTTACCCCCTCAGGGTGCCAGAGACCCAGTACTTC.

The chain has TRBV5-8 and TRBJ2-7, with D unresolved. Trimming stripped 1 base from V and 0 bases from J, with 5 bases between. CDR3 size: 13 residues. Germline V gene data show CDR1 as SGHTS and CDR2 as YDEGEE. Written as DNA, the CDR3 is TGTGCCAGCAGCTTGTACAGCTCCTACGAGCAGTACTTC. Its translation: CASSLYSSYEQYF.

This chain connects TRBV5-5 to TRBJ2-7; D gene unclear. The length of the CDR3 is 12 residues. The germline gives CDR1 SGHKS, CDR2 YYEKEE (reference sequence). V was shortened by 2 bases and J by 4 bases, with 7 bases between the two germline ends. The CDR3 region is CASSLSHYEQYF. CDR3 in DNA: TGTGCCAGCAGCTTAAGCCATTACGAGCAGTACTTC.

This clone was counted a single time. The rearrangement uses TRBV18 and TRBJ1-5; the D is unclear. Germline-derived CDR1 and CDR2 are KGHSH and LQKENI. This CDR3 has 16 amino acids. V was trimmed by 2 bases and J by 0 bases, leaving 11 bases between them. CDR3 loop: CASSPSEKTSNQPQHF. CDR3 nucleotide sequence: TGTGCCAGCTCACCATCGGAGAAAACTAGCAATCAGCCCCAGCATTTT. Together with reference TRBV18 and TRBJ1-5, the CDR3 gives the full variable domain: NAGVMQNPRHLVRRRGQEARLRCSPMKGHSHVYWYRQLPEEGLKFMVYLQKENIIDESGMPKERFSAEFPKEGPSILRIQQVVRGDSAAYFCASSPSEKTSNQPQHFGDGTRLSIL.

The chain is built from TRBV6-5 and TRBJ2-7; D is ambiguous. This CDR3 is 15 amino acids long. V was shortened by 3 bases and J by 2 bases, with 14 bases between the two germline ends. CDR1 is MNHEY, CDR2 SVGAGI, per germline. CDR3 in DNA: TGTGCCAGCAGTTATGGCTCGGGTCGACCCTACGAGCAGTACTTC. As protein: CASSYGSGRPYEQYF.

V and J are TRBV7-9 and TRBJ2-3, with unresolved D. The CDR3 runs to 15 residues. CDR1 is SEHNR and CDR2 is FQNEAQ in the germline V gene (reference sequence). The V gene lost 3 bases and the J gene lost 0 bases, with 10 bases spanning the gap. The CDR3 DNA sequence: TGTGCCAGCAGCTTTCCCGGTACTAGCACAGATACGCAGTATTTT. This encodes CASSFPGTSTDTQYF.

The rearrangement uses TRBV28 and TRBJ1-2; maybe TRBD1 (5 bases). The V and J ends lost 4 bases and 8 bases respectively, with 14 bases between them. CDR1 and CDR2 from the germline V gene are MDHEN and SYDVKM. The CDR3 covers 13 residues. In DNA, the CDR3 is TGTGCCAGCAGTTCGCAGGGAATTGGGGGCTACACCTTC. It yields the protein CASSSQGIGGYTF.

The chain recombines TRBV6-1 with TRBJ1-1; D is unresolved. V was pared by 3 bases and J by 0 bases, with 8 bases between. The germline gives CDR1 MNHNS, CDR2 SASEGT. There are 14 residues in the CDR3. The DNA for the CDR3 is TGTGCCAGCAGTGAGGGCAACATGAACACTGAAGCTTTCTTT. Translated: CASSEGNMNTEAFF.

The chain uses TRBV27 and TRBJ1-2; 11 positions match TRBD1. V gave up 6 bases and J gave up 7 bases; unmatched junction bases: 7. CDR1 and CDR2 from the germline V gene are MNHEY and SMNVEV (reference sequence). The CDR3 spans 14 residues. CDR3 in amino acids: CASSRTGGAGGYTF. In DNA form, the CDR3 reads TGTGCCAGCAGCCGGACAGGGGGCGCGGGTGGCTACACCTTC.

This chain connects TRBV9 to TRBJ1-2, with 7 bases identical to TRBD1. The CDR3 runs 14 residues. Germline assignment: CDR1 SGDLS and CDR2 YYNGEE. J gave up 4 bases and V 2 bases, and 5 bases lay outside the gene matches. The CDR3 reads CASSVGTDLYGYTF. The CDR3 DNA reads TGTGCCAGCAGCGTGGGGACAGACCTCTATGGCTACACCTTC.

The table lists this clone with a count of one. The chain links TRBV30 to TRBJ1-1; unclear D gene. Germline-derived CDR1 and CDR2 are GTSNPN and SVGIG (reference sequence). V was clipped by 2 bases and J by 3 bases, with 10 bases between them. This CDR3 region has 13 residues. The CDR3 here is CAWSRQADTEAFF. In nucleotides, the CDR3 is TGTGCCTGGAGTCGGCAGGCTGACACTGAAGCTTTCTTT.

The chain combines TRBV5-1 with TRBJ2-7; 13 bases fit TRBD2. From germline, CDR1 is SGHRS and CDR2 YFSETQ. The V gene end was trimmed by 3 bases and the J gene end by 2 bases; junction bases not matched to a gene: 2. The CDR3 consists of 15 residues. As DNA, the CDR3 is TGCGCCAGCAGCTGGGGGACTAGCGGGGCCTACGAGCAGTACTTC. Amino acid sequence: CASSWGTSGAYEQYF.

The chain recombines TRBV7-9 with TRBJ1-5; 7 bases fit TRBD1. With V trimmed by 1 base and J by 5 bases, 5 bases remained unmatched. Germline-derived CDR1 and CDR2 are SEHNR and FQNEAQ (reference sequence). The CDR3 covers 15 residues. CDR3 sequence: CASSLGTGADQPQHF. The CDR3 bases are TGTGCCAGCAGCTTAGGAACAGGGGCCGATCAGCCCCAGCATTTT.

The CDR3 reads CASSVDRVRGYTF. The CDR3, as DNA: TGTGCCAGCAGCGTCGACAGGGTCCGCGGCTACACCTTC. The chain recombines TRBV11-2 with TRBJ1-2, with TRBD1 matching 7 bases. The CDR3 extends over 13 amino acids. V lost 5 bases, J lost 8 bases, and 8 bases stayed unmatched. Germline V lookup: CDR1 SGHAT, CDR2 FQNNGV.